These 31 T cell receptor beta chains originate from one sample sequenced in a study of response to subunit inactivated influenza vaccine. TCRdb analysed the RT-PCR reads with MiXCR anew, one entry per CDR3 protein. The top ten hold 7.5% to 10% of the sample, which has about 240,000 distinct CDR3 sequences, 9.5% to 15% seen once. This sample comprised non-naive T cells sorted from PBMCs, obtained 14 to 15 days before vaccination. The receptors derive from a man over 45 who received an inactivated influenza vaccine.

The chain combines TRBV10-2 with TRBJ2-7; 15 bases fit TRBD2. Germline assignment: CDR1 WSHSY and CDR2 SAAADI. The CDR3 extends over 15 amino acids. V trimming: 6 bases; J trimming: 6 bases; junction bases outside the gene matches: 6. The CDR3 coding sequence is TGCGCCAGCAGGGGGACTAGCGGGGGGTCCGGCGAGCAGTACTTC. This sequence encodes CASRGTSGGSGEQYF.

This clonotype was seen more than once but under ten times. The chain joins TRBV12-3 or TRBV12-4 to TRBJ2-2; 9 bases agree with TRBD1. After removal of 6 bases from V and 3 bases from J, the junction contained 11 bases not matched to a gene. This CDR3 spans 17 amino acids. This CDR3 is CASRPPTGGGYTGELFF. The CDR3 DNA follows: TGTGCCAGCAGACCCCCCACAGGGGGCGGTTACACCGGGGAGCTGTTTTTT.

Ten or more counts support this clonotype. The V call is TRBV24-1, the J call TRBJ2-5, with TRBD2 as a possible D gene (5 bases). The length of the CDR3 is 14 residues. Between the trimmed V and J ends, which lost 6 bases and 2 bases, there was a span of 12 bases. CDR1 is KGHDR and CDR2 is SFDVKD in the germline V gene. The CDR3: CATSSSGRQETQYF. In nucleotides, the CDR3 is TGTGCCACCAGTTCGTCGGGAAGACAAGAGACCCAGTACTTC.

This clonotype was observed a few times. This rearrangement joins TRBV5-1 to TRBJ2-1, with D perhaps given as TRBD1 or TRBD2 (5 bases each). V was trimmed by 1 base and J by 0 bases, leaving 11 bases between them. The CDR3 has 16 amino acids. Per the germline V gene, CDR1 is SGHRS and CDR2 is YFSETQ. The CDR3 coding sequence is TGCGCCAGCAGCTTGAGTTGGGACCACTCCTACAATGAGCAGTTCTTC. Translating it yields CASSLSWDHSYNEQFF.

This clonotype was detected only a few times. This CDR3 reads CSVHSGLAAGYNEQFF. In DNA form, the CDR3 reads TGCAGCGTCCATTCGGGGCTAGCGGCGGGATACAATGAGCAGTTCTTC. The chain employs TRBV29-1 and TRBJ2-1; 7 bases fit TRBD2. The CDR3 runs 16 residues. CDR1 is SQVTM, CDR2 ANQGSEA, per germline. J lost 4 bases, V lost 6 bases, and 15 bases had no gene match.

The chain carries TRBV6-5 and TRBJ2-3, with TRBD2 as a possible D gene (5 bases). Germline assignment: CDR1 MNHEY and CDR2 SVGAGI. The V and J ends lost 3 bases and 0 bases respectively, with 7 bases between them. The CDR3 totals 14 residues. CDR3 sequence: CASSYRTSTDTQYF. The CDR3 DNA reads TGTGCCAGCAGTTATCGGACTAGCACAGATACGCAGTATTTT.

This clonotype was recorded at least ten times. This chain joins TRBV5-6 and TRBJ2-2; D may match TRBD1 or TRBD2 (5 bases each). The V gene lost 1 base and the J gene lost 7 bases, with 17 bases spanning the gap. This CDR3 comprises 16 residues. Germline CDR1 reads SGHDT; CDR2 reads YYEEEE. The CDR3 sequence: CASSLSGQEPGGELFF. CDR3 in DNA: TGTGCCAGCAGCTTGTCGGGGCAGGAGCCGGGCGGGGAGCTGTTTTTT.

The sample holds many counts of this clonotype. This chain joins TRBV10-3 and TRBJ1-6, with a possible D match to TRBD1 (5 bases). The CDR3 covers 13 residues. Germline CDR1 is ENHRY and CDR2 is SYGVKD. V lost 4 bases and J 6 bases, leaving 7 bases between the germline ends. CDR3 sequence reads: CAISAQGNSPLHF. As DNA, the CDR3 is TGTGCCATCAGTGCGCAGGGTAATTCACCCCTCCACTTT.

This clonotype was counted ten times or more. The chain recombines TRBV12-3 or TRBV12-4 with TRBJ2-1; D might be TRBD1 (6 bases). CDR3 length: 13 residues. V was cut by 5 bases and J by 6 bases, with 11 bases left in between. The CDR3 protein is CASSPPRGNEQFF. CDR3 coding DNA: TGTGCCAGCAGTCCCCCCAGGGGCAATGAGCAGTTCTTC.

This clonotype showed up just a few times. This chain joins TRBV5-5 and TRBJ2-7; 8 positions match TRBD1. Germline V CDR1 and CDR2: SGHKS, YYEKEE (reference sequence). This CDR3 has 15 amino acids. V lost 1 base, J lost 6 bases, and 9 bases stayed unmatched. CDR3 coding DNA: TGTGCCAGCAGCTTGCAGGGGACAGGAGCTTCCGAGCAGTACTTC. It specifies CASSLQGTGASEQYF.

This clonotype was seen ten or more times. The gene calls are TRBV5-6 and TRBJ2-7, with D perhaps matching TRBD2 (7 bases). The CDR3 is made up of 18 amino acids. Germline V gene sequence: CDR1 SGHDT, CDR2 YYEEEE. V was shortened by 1 base and J by 0 bases, with 20 bases between the two germline ends. The CDR3 DNA is TGTGCCAGCAGCTTGAAAGTGGGGGGGCGGCTGAGCTCCTACGAGCAGTACTTC. Amino acids: CASSLKVGGRLSSYEQYF. The full variable domain, with the rest looked up from reference TRBV5-6 and TRBJ2-7, is DAGVTQSPTHLIKTRGQQVTLRCSPKSGHDTVSWYQQALGQGPQFIFQYYEEEERQRGNFPDRFSGHQFPNYSSELNVNALLLGDSALYLCASSLKVGGRLSSYEQYFGPGTRLTVT.

This clonotype appeared a few times. V usage is TRBV9 and J usage is TRBJ1-3; the D gene is possibly TRBD1 (5 bases). The ends were cut back, 3 bases at V and 2 bases at J, with 6 bases in the middle. Germline loops: CDR1 SGDLS, CDR2 YYNGEE. There are 13 residues in the CDR3. Written as DNA, the CDR3 is TGTGCCAGCAGCGCGACAGCTGGAAACACCATATATTTT. Translated: CASSATAGNTIYF.

This rearrangement joins TRBV7-2 to TRBJ2-7, with D possibly matching TRBD1 (6 bases). Trimming cost V 4 bases and J 7 bases, with 20 bases left between them. Germline lookup yields CDR1 SGHTA and CDR2 FQGNSA. The CDR3 spans 15 residues. This CDR3 is CASSSSVGGGREQYF. The CDR3 DNA reads TGTGCCAGCAGCTCCTCGGTTGGGGGCGGACGAGAGCAGTACTTC.

This clonotype turned up a few times. The chain employs TRBV6-2 or TRBV6-3 and TRBJ1-2; D is ambiguous. The ends were cut back, 2 bases at V and 8 bases at J, with 3 bases in the middle. This CDR3 spans 10 amino acids. From germline, CDR1 is MNHEY and CDR2 SVGEGT. In DNA form, the CDR3 reads TGTGCCAGCAGTTACCCCGGCTACACCTTC. Residues: CASSYPGYTF.

The chain recombines TRBV5-1 with TRBJ2-7; TRBD2 is a possible D gene (6 bases). This CDR3 is 15 amino acids long. With 4 bases removed from V and 7 bases from J, the gap between germline ends came to 21 bases. CDR1 SGHRS and CDR2 YFSETQ come from the germline V gene. The CDR3 here is CASSTLISGGYEQYF. In DNA, the CDR3 is TGCGCCAGCAGCACCCTAATCTCCGGGGGATATGAGCAGTACTTC.

This sequence joins TRBV6-2 or TRBV6-3 and TRBJ2-7; D could derive from TRBD1 or TRBD2 (5 bases each). Germline CDR1 and CDR2: MNHEY and SVGEGT. V shed 2 bases and J shed 1 base, with 12 bases lying between them. There are 15 residues in the CDR3. The DNA for the CDR3 is TGTGCCAGCAGTTACAAACGGGGCCTATCCTACGAGCAGTACTTC. It specifies CASSYKRGLSYEQYF.

This clonotype came up a few times. This chain uses TRBV3-1 with TRBJ1-2, with a tentative D call TRBD1 (6 bases). V lost 4 bases, J lost 7 bases, and 16 bases lay in between. The CDR3 length is 14 residues. Germline V gives CDR1 LGHDT, CDR2 YNNKEL (reference sequence). The CDR3 sequence: CASSPQTGAGGYTF. The CDR3 DNA follows: TGTGCCAGCAGCCCGCAGACGGGGGCCGGTGGCTACACCTTC.

This clonotype was detected a few times. The V and J genes are TRBV20-1 and TRBJ2-3; 8 nucleotides line up with TRBD2. Germline assignment: CDR1 DFQATT and CDR2 SNEGSKA (reference sequence). The CDR3 extends over 15 amino acids. V gave up 6 bases and J gave up 4 bases; unmatched junction bases: 12. CDR3 region: CSATTGTRFPDTQYF. The CDR3 DNA sequence: TGCAGTGCCACGACCGGGACTAGGTTCCCAGATACGCAGTATTTT.

The J gene is TRBJ1-1, the V gene TRBV11-2; D is uncertain. Trimming cost V 3 bases and J 11 bases, with 13 bases left between them. Germline V gene lookup returns CDR1 SGHAT and CDR2 FQNNGV. This CDR3 is built from 12 residues. The CDR3 is CASSFLDGKAFF. For the CDR3, the DNA is TGTGCCAGCAGCTTTTTGGACGGGAAGGCTTTCTTT. The full variable domain, with the rest looked up from reference TRBV11-2 and TRBJ1-1, is EAGVAQSPRYKIIEKRQSVAFWCNPISGHATLYWYQQILGQGPKLLIQFQNNGVVDDSQLPKDRFSAERLKGVDSTLKIQPAKLEDSAVYLCASSFLDGKAFFGQGTRLTVV.

This clonotype was seen ten or more times. The rearrangement joins TRBV7-9 to TRBJ2-1; TRBD2 matches at 11 bases. The CDR3 runs to 16 residues. The germline CDR1 and CDR2 sequences are SEHNR and FQNEAQ (reference sequence). J was trimmed by 4 bases and V by 5 bases; bases with no gene match: 7. The CDR3 DNA follows: TGTGCCAGCAGCCCCGGGACTAGCGGTACTTACAATGAGCAGTTCTTC. It yields the protein CASSPGTSGTYNEQFF. Filled out from reference TRBV7-9 and TRBJ2-1, the complete variable domain reads DTGVSQNPRHKITKRGQNVTFRCDPISEHNRLYWYRQTLGQGPEFLTYFQNEAQLEKSRLLSDRFSAERPKGSFSTLEIQRTEQGDSAMYLCASSPGTSGTYNEQFFGPGTRLTVL.

This clonotype was detected only a few times. The chain recombines TRBV6-1 with TRBJ2-4, with 9 bases identical to TRBD1. V was clipped by 6 bases and J by 0 bases; unmatched bases: 6. Germline V gives CDR1 MNHNS, CDR2 SASEGT. The CDR3 extends over 16 amino acids. The CDR3 bases are TGTGCCAGCAGCCTCGGGACAGGGATAGCCAAAAACATTCAGTACTTC. As protein: CASSLGTGIAKNIQYF.

This rearrangement joins TRBV4-2 to TRBJ2-7; D not resolved. CDR1 and CDR2 (germline): LGHNA, YNFKEQ. The CDR3 extends over 14 amino acids. V lost 0 bases, J lost 3 bases, and 9 bases lay in between. The CDR3 region is CASSQDSQLYEQYF. The DNA of the CDR3 is TGTGCCAGCAGCCAAGATTCACAGCTCTACGAGCAGTACTTC.

This clonotype occurred once. V usage is TRBV6-5 and J usage is TRBJ2-1; the D gene is possibly TRBD1 (5 bases). CDR1 is MNHEY, CDR2 SVGAGI, per germline. This CDR3 spans 15 amino acids. V was trimmed by 0 bases and J by 3 bases, leaving 9 bases between them. The CDR3 protein is CASSYSSRVYNEQFF. The CDR3 DNA is TGTGCCAGCAGTTACTCGAGCAGGGTCTACAATGAGCAGTTCTTC.

The chain combines TRBV11-2 with TRBJ2-1, with 7 positions matching TRBD2. Germline V gene data show CDR1 as SGHAT and CDR2 as FQNNGV. The CDR3 consists of 14 residues. The V segment lost 5 bases and the J segment 8 bases; nucleotides outside the gene matches: 9. The CDR3 region is CASSPQTSSDEQFF. As DNA, the CDR3 is TGTGCCAGCAGCCCCCAGACTAGCTCCGATGAGCAGTTCTTC.

J is TRBJ2-3 and V is TRBV30, with a tentative D call TRBD2 (5 bases). Germline CDR1 and CDR2: GTSNPN and SVGIG (reference sequence). Trimming shortened V by 0 bases and J by 2 bases, and 15 bases separated the two germline ends. This CDR3 region has 16 residues. CDR3 DNA: TGTGCCTGGAGTGTATTTCGGGGTGGGTCCACAGATACGCAGTATTTT. Amino acids: CAWSVFRGGSTDTQYF.

This clonotype was seen only a few times. The rearrangement links TRBV20-1 to TRBJ2-1; no clear D. Germline CDR1 DFQATT, CDR2 SNEGSKA (reference sequence). Trimming shortened V by 0 bases and J by 4 bases, and 10 bases separated the two germline ends. This CDR3 has 14 amino acids. CDR3 sequence reads: CSARDQRAYNEQFF. The CDR3 nucleotides are TGCAGTGCTAGAGATCAAAGGGCTTACAATGAGCAGTTCTTC.

The J gene is TRBJ2-3, the V gene TRBV12-3 or TRBV12-4; D possibly corresponds to TRBD1 (6 bases). The CDR3 length is 13 residues. The V end lost 6 bases, the J end lost 5 bases, and 12 bases lay between the germline ends. The CDR3 region has the DNA TGTGCCAGCAGGGTAGGGGGACGAGATACGCAGTATTTT. Residues: CASRVGGRDTQYF.

This clonotype was observed at least ten times. The chain is built from TRBV10-3 and TRBJ2-5; 9 bases fit TRBD2. CDR1 and CDR2 from the germline V gene are ENHRY and SYGVKD. CDR3 length equals 12 residues. The V segment lost 10 bases and the J segment 3 bases; nucleotides outside the gene matches: 3. CDR3 sequence reads: CATSGAEETQYF. CDR3 DNA sequence: TGTGCCACTAGCGGGGCCGAAGAGACCCAGTACTTC.

This clonotype was detected a few times. J is TRBJ1-1 and V is TRBV7-2, with unresolved D. CDR1 is SGHTA and CDR2 is FQGNSA in the germline V gene. This CDR3 has 14 residues. The V end lost 2 bases, the J end lost 1 base, and 8 bases lay between the germline ends. CDR3 loop: CASSLHSKNTEAFF. In nucleotides, the CDR3 is TGTGCCAGCAGCTTACACTCGAAGAACACTGAAGCTTTCTTT.

The rearrangement links TRBV21-1 to TRBJ2-7; the table's D call, TRBD1, has no DNA check behind it. TRBV21-1 is flagged as a pseudogene. This CDR3 has 15 residues. This CDR3 reads CASSKGRDIAVEQYF. DNA for the CDR3: TGTGCCAGCAGCAAAGGGAGGGACATCGCGGTCGAGCAGTACTTC.

This clonotype was picked up a small number of times. The chain recombines TRBV27 with TRBJ2-5, with 11 positions matching TRBD2. The CDR3 spans 17 residues. The germline CDR1 and CDR2 sequences are MNHEY and SMNVEV (reference sequence). V shed 1 base and J 5 bases; nucleotides not matched to a gene: 9. CDR3 nucleotide sequence: TGTGCCAGCAGTTTATTTCCTAGCGGGAGGCGCGGCGAGACCCAGTACTTC. This encodes CASSLFPSGRRGETQYF.